This TCR beta chain was sequenced in a study of cytomegalovirus exposure and HLA in healthy donors. The overall study: Earlier results showed roughly 120 million unique TCR beta sequences derived from roughly 190 million T cells. Whole-study results and caveats: Later analysis reportedly placed an Asian-associated ancestry cluster below the roughly 700-donor mean in N-insertions. Sequencing likely caused a cluster of highly shared sequence variants.

The PCR contained 60 Vbeta and 13 Jbeta primers. Method: immunoSEQ multiplex PCR; TCRdb's copy keeps in-frame clones and lacks some. Among approximately 60,000 clones listed, approximately 80% were seen once. Notes on this clone: Its antigen is unidentified.

The source material was PBMCs. This clonotype was obtained from a man aged 25-45 years in good health and CMV-seronegative.

CDR3 DNA sequence: TGCGCCAGCAGCCAAGGTTCCCCGGGACTAGCGGGAGGGGTTTACAATGAGCAGTTCTTC. It yields the protein CASSQGSPGLAGGVYNEQFF. J is TRBJ2-1 and V is TRBV4-1; 16 bases align to TRBD2. The CDR3 is made up of 20 amino acids. After removal of 1 base from V and 4 bases from J, the junction contained 10 bases not matched to a gene. Germline CDR1 is MGHRA and CDR2 is YSYEKL.